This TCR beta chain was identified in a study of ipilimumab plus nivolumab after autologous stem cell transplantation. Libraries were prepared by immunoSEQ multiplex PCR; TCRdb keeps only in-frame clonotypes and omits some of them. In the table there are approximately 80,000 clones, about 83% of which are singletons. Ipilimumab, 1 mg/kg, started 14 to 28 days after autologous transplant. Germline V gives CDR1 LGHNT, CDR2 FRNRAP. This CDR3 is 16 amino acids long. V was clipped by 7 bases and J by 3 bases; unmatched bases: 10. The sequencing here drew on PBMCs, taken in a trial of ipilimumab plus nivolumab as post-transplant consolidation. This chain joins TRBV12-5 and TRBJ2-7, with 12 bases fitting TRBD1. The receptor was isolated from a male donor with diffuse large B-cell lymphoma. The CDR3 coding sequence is TGTGCTAGTGCGGGACAGGGGGCACCAAATTACTACGAGCAGTACTTC. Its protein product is CASAGQGAPNYYEQYF.